This is a list of T cell receptor beta chains from one sample in a study of blood T cell repertoires in COVID-19. Using immunoSEQ multiplex PCR, the repertoire was profiled, and TCRdb retains in-frame clones only, with some absent. The sample includes 100,000 to 150,000 clones, approximately 82% of them seen just once. Material: peripheral blood. These receptors all stem from a man aged 35 to 55 with active or convalescent COVID-19. CDR3s include the opening cysteine and the closing phenylalanine or tryptophan. D genes are given only for firm matches. Size values are once, few and many counts, or a class for expanded clones, and some rows have none.

j_call clone_size v_call d_call cdr3_nt cdr3_aa
TRBJ2-3 . TRBV11-1 . TGTGCCAGCAGCTTAACTACTAGCCGCACAGATACGCAGTATTTT CASSLTTSRTDTQYF
TRBJ2-7 few TRBV19 TRBD1 TGTGCCAGTACCGAGAGGGCCAGGGGGATCTACGAGCAGTACTTC CASTERARGIYEQYF
TRBJ2-2 . TRBV6-6 . TGTGCCAGCACTCGAGGGGGGGAGAACACCGGGGAGCTGTTTTTT CASTRGGENTGELFF
TRBJ2-7 . TRBV5-3 . TGTGCCAGAAGCTTCGACTGTTACTCCTACGAGCAGTACTTC CARSFDCYSYEQYF
TRBJ1-4 . TRBV11-3 . TGTGCCAGCAGCTTAGCGACAGAGAAATGGGAACTGTTTTTT CASSLATEKWELFF
TRBJ2-1 few TRBV2 TRBD2 TGTGCCAGCAGACCACCGGGACTAGCGGTCGCCAATGAGCAGTTCTTC CASRPPGLAVANEQFF
TRBJ2-7 . TRBV19 . TGTGCCAGTAGTATGGGACAAGGCCTTTCCGGGCAGTACTTC CASSMGQGLSGQYF
TRBJ2-4 . TRBV7-2 TRBD2 TGTGCCAGCAGCTTAGGCACTAGCGGGGGGACACTAGCCAAAAACATTCAGTACTTC CASSLGTSGGTLAKNIQYF
TRBJ2-7 . TRBV11-1 TRBD2 TGTGCCAGCAGCTTAGGCAGGACTAGCCCGGGGCAGTACTTC CASSLGRTSPGQYF
TRBJ2-2 once TRBV9 . TGTGCCAGCAGCGTTTTCGAGCGGAACACCGGGGAGCTGTTTTTT CASSVFERNTGELFF
TRBJ2-3 . TRBV11-2 TRBD2 TGTGCCAGCAGCTTAGCGGCCAGCGGGGGGACAGATACGCAGTATTTT CASSLAASGGTDTQYF
TRBJ1-5 . TRBV5-4 . TGTGCCAGCAGCCGGGGGGGGGACAATCAGCCCCAGCATTTT CASSRGGDNQPQHF
TRBJ2-2 many TRBV27 . TGTGCCAGCAGTCTCGGGGGAACCAACACCGGGGAGCTGTTTTTT CASSLGGTNTGELFF
TRBJ2-5 . TRBV13 . TGTGCCAGCAGCTTAGAAGGGAGAGAGACCCAGTACTTC CASSLEGRETQYF
TRBJ2-1 . TRBV9 TRBD1 TGTGCCAGCAGCTCCCTGGACAGGATCATCAATGAGCAGTTCTTC CASSSLDRIINEQFF
TRBJ2-2 few TRBV5-6 . TGTGCCAGCAGCCCTCTTAGCTCGAACACCGGGGAGCTGTTTTTT CASSPLSSNTGELFF
TRBJ1-5 . TRBV18 . TGTGCCAGCTCACCAGTGGCCTCGTCTGGCAATCAGCCCCAGCATTTT CASSPVASSGNQPQHF
TRBJ1-4 . TRBV5-4 TRBD1 TGTGCCAGCAGCCCGGGACAGCGGTCTAATGAAAAACTGTTTTTT CASSPGQRSNEKLFF
TRBJ1-4 . TRBV27 TRBD1 TGTGCCAGCAGTCCAAGACAGGGGGGGGAAAAACTGTTTTTT CASSPRQGGEKLFF
TRBJ2-2 . TRBV24-1 TRBD1 TGTGCCACCAGTGACACCGGGACAGGGGGGACCGGGGAGCTGTTTTTT CATSDTGTGGTGELFF
TRBJ2-3 . TRBV29-1 TRBD1 TGCAGCATTCTAGCCGGGACAGGAGAAGATACGCAGTATTTT CSILAGTGEDTQYF
TRBJ2-2 . TRBV3-1/TRBV3-2 TRBD1 TGTGCCAGCAGCCAGGGACAGACTCACACCGGGGAGCTGTTTTTT CASSQGQTHTGELFF
TRBJ1-4 few TRBV6-5 . TGTGCCAGCAGTTACTCGTCGTCAACTAATGAAAAACTGTTTTTT CASSYSSSTNEKLFF
TRBJ2-7 . TRBV11-2 . TGTGCCAGCAGCTTACAGGGACAAATAACCTACGAGCAGTACTTC CASSLQGQITYEQYF
TRBJ2-2 . TRBV7-9 TRBD1 TGTGCCAGCAGAGCTGCCGGGACAGGGGACACCGGGGAGCTGTTTTTT CASRAAGTGDTGELFF
TRBJ2-7 few TRBV12-5 . TGTGCTAGTGGCCGCGGTTACGAGCAGTACTTC CASGRGYEQYF
TRBJ1-1 . TRBV19 . TGTGCCAGTTCTCAGGGTTACACTGAAGCTTTCTTT CASSQGYTEAFF
TRBJ2-5 . TRBV7-2 TRBD1 TGTGCCAGCAGCGGGTGGGACAGGGAACAAGAGACCCAGTACTTC CASSGWDREQETQYF
TRBJ2-3 . TRBV7-3 . TGTGCCAGCAGCCGGACAACCTCCTTCGGAGATACGCAGTATTTT CASSRTTSFGDTQYF
TRBJ2-5 . TRBV19 TRBD1 TGTGCCAGTAGTTCCCGCCCCGACAGGGGTCGTCAAGAGACCCAGTACTTC CASSSRPDRGRQETQYF
TRBJ1-2 . TRBV18 . TGTGCCAGCTCACCTCTCCCAGACTATGGCTACACCTTC CASSPLPDYGYTF
TRBJ2-7 once TRBV6-5 . TGTGCCAGCAGTAAGAAACCCAGGGGCTTCGAGCAGTACTTC CASSKKPRGFEQYF
TRBJ1-5 . TRBV6-5 TRBD1 TGTGCCAGCAGTTCCGGGACAGGTCGGAATCAGCCCCAGCATTTT CASSSGTGRNQPQHF
TRBJ2-7 . TRBV6-6 TRBD1 TGTGCCAGCAGTTACTCCGGGACAGGGGTGGACGAGCAGTACTTC CASSYSGTGVDEQYF
TRBJ2-5 . TRBV7-2 TRBD2 TGTGCCAGCAGCCGTAATAGCGGGGGTTCAGAGACCCAGTACTTC CASSRNSGGSETQYF
TRBJ2-7 . TRBV6-4 . TGTGCCAGCCCTACAGGGCTGTTCGAGCAGTACTTC CASPTGLFEQYF
TRBJ2-7 . TRBV2 . TGTGCCAGCACGGCAGGGGCCTACGAGCAGTACTTC CASTAGAYEQYF
TRBJ2-2 once TRBV24-1 . TGTGCCACCAGTGATTCCACAGGGTGGGCCGGGGAGCTGTTTTTT CATSDSTGWAGELFF
TRBJ2-7 . TRBV6-2/TRBV6-3 TRBD2 TGTGCCAGCAGCCCAGTTACGTTTAGCGGGGGGGCATACGAGCAGTACTTC CASSPVTFSGGAYEQYF
TRBJ2-2 . TRBV6-5 . TGTGCCAGCAGTTACGGCCCCTTGAGGACCGGGGAGCTGTTTTTT CASSYGPLRTGELFF
TRBJ2-7 . TRBV18 . TGTGCCAGCTCACCTAAACAGATGTACGAGCAGTACTTC CASSPKQMYEQYF
TRBJ1-2 . TRBV29-1 . TGCAGCGTGTGGGACTTCTATGGCTACACCTTC CSVWDFYGYTF
TRBJ2-1 . TRBV5-1 TRBD2 TGCGCCAGCAGCTTGGAGGCTAGCGGGGGGAGCTACAATGAGCAGTTCTTC CASSLEASGGSYNEQFF
TRBJ2-7 once TRBV3-1/TRBV3-2 . TGTGCCAGCAACGACGGACAGCTACAGTACTTC CASNDGQLQYF
TRBJ1-6 . TRBV5-4 . TGTGCCAGCAGTTTACAGGATTCACCCCTCCACTTT CASSLQDSPLHF
TRBJ2-2 once TRBV7-8 TRBD2 TGTGCCAGTAACCAGCATGGGGCAGCGGGGGGCAACACCGGGGAGCTGTTTTTT CASNQHGAAGGNTGELFF
TRBJ2-5 . TRBV12-5 TRBD1 TGTGCTAGTGGTTTGGGGGACAGAGAGACCCAGTACTTC CASGLGDRETQYF
TRBJ2-4 . TRBV6-5 . TGTGCCAGCAGTTATCTTAACATTCAGTACTTC CASSYLNIQYF
TRBJ1-5 few TRBV27 . TGTGCCAGCAGTACGGTCAATCAGCCCCAGCATTTT CASSTVNQPQHF
TRBJ1-3 . TRBV7-2 . TGTGCCAGCAGCTTAAACAGGGACAACACCATATATTTT CASSLNRDNTIYF
TRBJ2-1 . TRBV7-8 . TGTGCCAGCAGCTTAGTCAGCGGTGAGCAGTTCTTC CASSLVSGEQFF
TRBJ2-1 . TRBV21-1 . TGTGCCAGCAGCAAAGGAATGGCAGGCCTTTACAATGAGCAGTTCTTC CASSKGMAGLYNEQFF
TRBJ2-2 . TRBV30 TRBD2 TGTGCCTGGAGGGAGCGGGGGACTTTCACCGGGGAGCTGTTTTTT CAWRERGTFTGELFF
TRBJ2-3 once TRBV19 TRBD2 TGTGCCAGTAGTATTCGGCGGGGGGGCCGCGATACGCAGTATTTT CASSIRRGGRDTQYF
TRBJ2-7 . TRBV27 . TGTGCCAGCAGTTTAAGTCGAGCCTACGAGCAGTACTTC CASSLSRAYEQYF
TRBJ1-2 . TRBV18 TRBD1 TGTGCCAGCTCACCCTTAGGGACAGCTAACTATGGCTACACCTTC CASSPLGTANYGYTF
TRBJ2-2 . TRBV6-5 TRBD2 TGTGCCAGCAGTTCTACGGGAGGGGGGCGCGTGGAGCTGTTTTTT CASSSTGGGRVELFF